The source of this T cell receptor (beta chain) is a study of cytomegalovirus exposure and HLA in healthy donors. Study details: About 200 million T cells yielded roughly 120 million unique TCR beta sequences in earlier analysis. Study results and limitations: Researchers reported in a later analysis that common viral pathogens appeared linked to several top clusters. Accurate HLA-A and HLA-B prediction from TCR beta sequences was reported for most subjects.

The CDR3 totals 16 residues. Germline assignment: CDR1 SGHVS and CDR2 FQNEAQ. V gave up 3 bases and J gave up 3 bases; unmatched junction bases: 6. The PCR contained 60 Vbeta and 13 Jbeta primers. Method: immunoSEQ multiplex PCR; TCRdb's copy keeps in-frame clones and lacks some. Of tens of thousands of clones listed, approximately 57% were seen once; the top ten hold roughly 6%. On this clone: Its specificity is not known.

The chain is built from TRBV7-8 and TRBJ1-4, with 8 positions matching TRBD1. This TCR was sampled from a woman under 40 in good health and CMV-seronegative. Sequencing was carried out using PBMCs. The DNA of the CDR3 is TGTGCCAGCAGCTTCTACCACAGGGGGTCTAATGAAAAACTGTTTTTT. Its translation: CASSFYHRGSNEKLFF. The variable domain in full, with the rest retrieved from reference TRBV7-8 and TRBJ1-4, is GAGVSQSPRYKVAKRGQDVALRCDPISGHVSLFWYQQALGQGPEFLTYFQNEAQLDKSGLPSDRFFAERPEGSVSTLKIQRTQQEDSAVYLCASSFYHRGSNEKLFFGSGTQLSVL.